The present T cell receptor (beta chain) was sequenced within a study of shared clonotypes between healthy human individuals (dated by TCRdb to 2020 to 2021). Turning to the overall study: A few men and two women, aged 18 to 49 years, made up the cohort. To increase sequencing depth and limit assay-specific biases, different laboratories used diverse techniques to prepare libraries and sequence TCR repertoires. For each donor, CD4 naive and CD4 memory were each run on three plates, CD8 naive on two plates, and CD8 memory on one plate. The study deeply sequenced blood TCR repertoires of about 5 healthy adults to estimate repertoire size and the extent of clonotype sharing between individuals. Per donor, leukapheresis produced somewhere between about 0.8 and 9 billion PBMCs. Here is what the overall study found, with its caveats: When several donors were compared, the shared fraction of clonotypes was roughly 4.8% for naive CD4, about 4% for naive CD8, roughly 2.5% for memory CD4, and 0.3% to 0.5% for memory CD8. Sampling was restricted to blood, and TCR repertoires in tissue are likely to differ from TCR repertoires in blood. Because the study included a small number of donors, the genetic and exposure-history diversity represented was limited. Compared with non-shared clonotypes, clonotypes shared by all four sorted-subset donors had higher generation probabilities. Incomplete sequencing was indicated by rarefaction of sorted-subset datasets, despite the large sequencing depth. Naive subsets generally had larger estimated clonotype richness than memory subsets. Based on pairwise subsampling, the degree of clonotype sharing among donors was expected to be affected by sequencing depth.

CDR1 and CDR2 are drawn from the germline V gene: SGHDT, YYEEEE. Its CDR3 holds 16 amino acids, cysteine through phenylalanine. CDR3 DNA only is kept here, 48 bases in frame from base 1. V and J are trimmed by 0 bases and 4 bases, and the gene matches miss 8 bases of the junction. For the CD8 naive samples, CD45RO-negative cells were positively selected for CCR7, yielding a CD45RA+CCR7+ population from which TemRA cells were excluded. The donors were healthy, HIV-negative adults with no recently reported acute infections or vaccinations. All donors were Caucasian adults living in Nashville, Tennessee, USA. After blood collection by leukapheresis, PBMCs were isolated using Ficoll-Histopaque density gradient centrifugation and then cryopreserved in the vapor phase of liquid nitrogen. Purity and quantity of every magnetically sorted T cell population were checked by analytical flow cytometry. From each sorted fraction, genomic DNA was isolated and quantified by UV absorbance on a Nanodrop 2000c.

Regarding this clone: Its recognized antigen is unknown. There are no base qualities to consult, and no much larger clone falls within one base.

Using the deep immunoSEQ assay, multiplex PCR amplified TCR CDR3 regions from genomic DNA. Genomic DNA extracted from each cell subset was distributed evenly over all wells of several immunoSEQ 96-well plates, and each plate served as one replicate. Each replicate PCR for sorted subsets received about 200 ng genomic DNA, equal to about 30,000 T cell genomes. Purified libraries were quantified with a Qubit 3.0 fluorometer, sized on a Bioanalyzer 2100, and re-quantified with the KAPA Library Quantification kit. Every immunoSEQ 96-well plate was sequenced on a dedicated single-read 150-cycle Illumina NextSeq 550 flow cell. The study's processing was this. The immunoSEQ output contained only junctional sequences without quality scores, so filtering could not match that applied to full-length reads. Sequences were annotated with PyIR, a Python wrapper for IgBLAST v1.9, using IMGT germline references to assign V/J genes and CDR3. Reads were removed for weak V/J assignments (E-value above 1e-6), missing CDR3, stop codons, out-of-frame junctions, or ambiguous translated residues. V3J clonotypes were defined as sequences sharing an identical inferred V gene, J gene, and CDR3 amino acid sequence. Percentage overlap between repertoires was computed as shared unique clonotypes divided by the size of the smaller repertoire. Repertoire richness was assessed with RTK rarefaction, the Chao1 estimator, and Recon v2.1 estimates of unobserved clonotypes. Generation probabilities for all TCRbeta clonotypes obtained by the gDNA method from a handful of donors were computed using OLGA. Not all clones reach the TCRdb copy of this immuneACCESS table, which keeps in-frame sequences only. Checked studies attribute under half of the gap to unresolved V genes and leave the rest unexplained. V and J calls and clone size are as listed in that table; D and trimming were resolved from the DNA. This sample has about 2 million clones in its table, and approximately 94% of those were observed once. Roughly 1% of the sample is taken by the ten largest.

The V and J segments used are TRBV5-6 and TRBJ2-3; TRBD1 matches 7 bases in the middle. The source of this sequence is a man younger than 35 in good health. Input material: naive CD8+ T cells sorted from blood. The label giving this sample's cell subset or site can be read as: CD45RA+CCR7+. This receptor carries the CDR3 CASSLGQGSPPDTQYF. The DNA is TGTGCCAGCAGCTTGGGACAGGGTAGCCCCCCAGATACGCAGTATTTT.